Reported below is one T cell receptor beta chain. The antigen remains unidentified. The germline gives CDR1 MDHEN, CDR2 SYDVKM. This CDR3 comprises 14 residues. V lost 3 bases and J lost 9, with 12 bases in between. Using immunoSEQ multiplex PCR, the repertoire was profiled, and TCRdb retains in-frame clones only, with some absent. The sample lists approximately 10,000 clones, roughly 88% occurring once. This record comes from a study of graft-versus-host responses after intestinal transplantation. The overall study: Every transplant recipient was induced with anti-thymocyte globulin, then maintained on tacrolimus and steroids for about 3 years.

Findings of the study overall: Recipient marrow harbored GvH clones, some of which surfaced first in ileum or blood. There was an association between peak levels of circulating GvH clones and early post-transplant HvG declines. Allograft clonal ratios (graft-versus-host to host-versus-graft) were high in patients who had graft-donor T cell macrochimerism.

The sequence derives from a human patient who received an intestinal transplant, so some T cells may come from the graft donor. The chain is built from TRBV28 and TRBJ1-6, with D uncertain. Sequenced material: PBMCs, taken more than 230 days after intestinal transplant. CDR3 DNA sequence: TGTGCCAGCAGTTTGGGTCTAGGGTCTTCACCCCTCCACTTT. It yields the protein CASSLGLGSSPLHF.